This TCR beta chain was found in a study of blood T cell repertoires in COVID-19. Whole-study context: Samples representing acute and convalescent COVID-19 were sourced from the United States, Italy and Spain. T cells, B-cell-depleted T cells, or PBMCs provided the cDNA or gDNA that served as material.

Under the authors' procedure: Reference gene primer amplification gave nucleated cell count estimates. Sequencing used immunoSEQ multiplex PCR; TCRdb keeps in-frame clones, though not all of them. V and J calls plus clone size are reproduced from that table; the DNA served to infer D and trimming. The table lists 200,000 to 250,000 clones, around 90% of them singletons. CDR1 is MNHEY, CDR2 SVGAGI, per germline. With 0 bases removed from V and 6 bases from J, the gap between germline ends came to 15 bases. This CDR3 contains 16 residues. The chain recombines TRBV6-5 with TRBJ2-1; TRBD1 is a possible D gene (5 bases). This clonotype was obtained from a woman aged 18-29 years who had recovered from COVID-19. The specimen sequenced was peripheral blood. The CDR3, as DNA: TGTGCCAGCAGTTACTCCGGCAGGGTACTTCCCAATGAGCAGTTCTTC. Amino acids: CASSYSGRVLPNEQFF.